This TCR beta chain originates from a study of T cells in Graves' hyperthyroidism and ophthalmopathy. Study findings and constraints: Blood also showed most of the thyroid clonotypes that were expanded above 0.001.

Regions amplified from RNA transcripts were the TCR beta CDR3 regions. RT-PCR in the first round (using the HTBI primer set) targeted the TCR CDR3. TCRdb used MiXCR to reprocess the multiplex PCR reads, holding one entry per CDR3 protein. Altogether 350,000 to 450,000 distinct CDR3 sequences are present, around an eighth being singletons, with the ten largest covering approximately 29%. V was pared by 1 base and J by 6 bases, with 17 bases between. The CDR3 runs to 15 residues. Germline lookup yields CDR1 SGHRS and CDR2 YFSETQ. This clonotype was seen repeatedly, ten times or more. Its matching antigen is unknown.

The receptor comes from a man in his forties or fifties with Graves' ophthalmopathy. Sequenced input: blood. This chain links TRBV5-1 with TRBJ2-7; D may correspond to TRBD1 or TRBD2 (5 bases each). The CDR3 sequence: CASSLRGALPAEQYF. The CDR3 DNA reads as TGCGCCAGCAGCTTGAGGGGAGCCCTACCCGCCGAGCAGTACTTC.